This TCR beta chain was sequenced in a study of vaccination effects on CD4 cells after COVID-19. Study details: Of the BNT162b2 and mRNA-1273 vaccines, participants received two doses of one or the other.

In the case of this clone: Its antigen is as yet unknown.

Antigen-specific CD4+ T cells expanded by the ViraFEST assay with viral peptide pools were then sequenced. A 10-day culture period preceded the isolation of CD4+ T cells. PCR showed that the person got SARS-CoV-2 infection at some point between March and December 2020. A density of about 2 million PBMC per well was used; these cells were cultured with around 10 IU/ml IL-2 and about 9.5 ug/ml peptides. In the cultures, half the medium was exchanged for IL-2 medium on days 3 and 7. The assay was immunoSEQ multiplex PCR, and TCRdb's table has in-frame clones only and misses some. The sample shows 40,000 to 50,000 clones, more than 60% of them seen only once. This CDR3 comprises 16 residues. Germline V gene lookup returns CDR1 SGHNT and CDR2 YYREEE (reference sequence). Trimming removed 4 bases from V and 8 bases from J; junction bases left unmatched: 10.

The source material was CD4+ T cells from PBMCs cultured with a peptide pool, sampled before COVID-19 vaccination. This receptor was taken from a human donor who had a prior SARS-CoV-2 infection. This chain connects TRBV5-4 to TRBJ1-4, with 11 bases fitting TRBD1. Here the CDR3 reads CASSHLPGQGGEKLFF. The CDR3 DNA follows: TGTGCCAGCAGCCACCTCCCGGGACAGGGGGGCGAAAAACTGTTTTTT.